This T cell receptor beta chain was observed in a study of shared clonotypes between healthy human individuals. At the level of the study: Donors, aged 18 to 49, were two women and a few men.

Whole-study findings and limits: The four-donor shared clonotypes exceeded non-shared clonotypes in generation probability, with non-shared ones scoring lower. Naive subsets usually exceeded memory subsets in estimated richness.

This clone was seen just once. Its target is unknown. CDR3 length equals 16 residues. CDR1 is SEHNR, CDR2 FQNEAQ, per germline (reference sequence). The germline V and J ends were trimmed by 6 bases and 1 base, with 13 bases remaining between them. The study ran the assay at deep level. TCRdb keeps only in-frame clones here, not all; method: immunoSEQ multiplex PCR. The table shows millions of clones, with 85% to 95% occurring only once. The sequence was obtained from a man in his late teens or twenties in good health. Some clones in this sample may be carry-over from other donors' samples. The gene calls are TRBV7-9 and TRBJ2-6; D might be TRBD2 (6 bases). The sequenced material came from naive CD4+ T cells from PBMCs. Subset: CD45RA+ positively selected. This CDR3 reads CASSSFGGSGANVLTF. In DNA form, the CDR3 reads TGTGCCAGCAGTTCCTTTGGGGGGTCTGGGGCCAACGTCCTGACTTTC.